A selection of T cell receptor beta chains follows, all from one sample in a study of identical twins. TCRdb re-derived calls from the 5' RACE reads in MiXCR, one entry per CDR3 protein. The table lists 350,000 to 450,000 distinct CDR3 sequences, around 18% of them singletons. The material sequenced was naive T cells sorted from blood. The receptors were sampled from a man aged 45-65 years in good health. CDR3s include the opening cysteine and the closing phenylalanine or tryptophan. Each record gives: V gene, J gene, CDR3 protein.

TRBV5-1,TRBJ2-1,CASSLGRNEQFF
TRBV27,TRBJ1-1,CASSFRVDTEAFF
TRBV19,TRBJ2-5,CASSAGTRGETQYF
TRBV5-1,TRBJ1-1,CASSFSRANTEAFF
TRBV4-2,TRBJ2-7,CASSQVSGVDEQYF
TRBV10-3,TRBJ2-1,CAISDASGYNEQFF
TRBV11-2,TRBJ1-2,CASSLGGSGVYGYTF
TRBV5-1,TRBJ2-2,CASRPGGTNTGELFF
TRBV9,TRBJ2-7,CASSVGVTGHYEQYF
TRBV4-3,TRBJ2-5,CASSQDGLAGGPETQYF